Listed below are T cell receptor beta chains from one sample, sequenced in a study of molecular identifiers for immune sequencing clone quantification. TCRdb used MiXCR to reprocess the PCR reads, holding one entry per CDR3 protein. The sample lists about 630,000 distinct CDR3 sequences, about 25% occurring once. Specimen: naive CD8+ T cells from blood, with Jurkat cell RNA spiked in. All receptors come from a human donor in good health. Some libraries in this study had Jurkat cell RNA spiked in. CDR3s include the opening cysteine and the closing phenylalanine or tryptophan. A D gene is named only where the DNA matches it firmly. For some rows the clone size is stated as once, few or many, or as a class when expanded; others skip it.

DNA: TGCGCCAGCAGCCAAGATCCGCCGACTTTCTATAATTCACCCCTCCACTTT
CDR3: CASSQDPPTFYNSPLHF
D: NA
size: NA
V: TRBV4-1
J: TRBJ1-6

DNA: TGTGCCAGTAGTATTGGCGGCGGGGGGGCCTACGAGCAGTACTTC
CDR3: CASSIGGGGAYEQYF
D: TRBD2
size: few
V: TRBV19
J: TRBJ2-7

DNA: TGTGCCAGCAGTTTCCCCGGGACTAGCGGGAGGGCAGGTGGGGCCAACGTCCTGACTTTC
CDR3: CASSFPGTSGRAGGANVLTF
D: TRBD2
size: few
V: TRBV27
J: TRBJ2-6

DNA: TGTGCCAGCAGCTTACAGGGTATTGGTGCAGATACGCAGTATTTT
CDR3: CASSLQGIGADTQYF
D: NA
size: NA
V: TRBV14
J: TRBJ2-3

DNA: TGCGCCAGCAGCAGGAGAGGAGCGACGAACACTGAAGCTTTCTTT
CDR3: CASSRRGATNTEAFF
D: NA
size: many
V: TRBV5-1
J: TRBJ1-1

DNA: TGTGCCAGCAGTTTCGGGGGGCTCGGAAGTTCACCCCTCCACTTT
CDR3: CASSFGGLGSSPLHF
D: NA
size: NA
V: TRBV12-3/TRBV12-4
J: TRBJ1-6

DNA: TGTGCCAGCAGCCGCCCCCCAGATACGCAGTATTTT
CDR3: CASSRPPDTQYF
D: NA
size: many
V: TRBV7-6
J: TRBJ2-3

DNA: TGTGCCAGTAGTCTCTCTGAACAGGTCCGGGCTTTCTTT
CDR3: CASSLSEQVRAFF
D: NA
size: few
V: TRBV19
J: TRBJ1-1

DNA: TGTGCCATCAGTAAGCTAGGGACAACTGCATCGGGAGCTGAAGCTTTCTTT
CDR3: CAISKLGTTASGAEAFF
D: NA
size: NA
V: TRBV10-3
J: TRBJ1-1

DNA: TGCGCCAGCAGCTTGGTAACCGGGACTAGCGATGACGTGGGGACAAGGGAGACCCAGTACTTC
CDR3: CASSLVTGTSDDVGTRETQYF
D: TRBD2
size: many
V: TRBV5-1
J: TRBJ2-5

DNA: TGTGCCAGCAGTTTATCTGTGGGACTTTACAATGAGCAGTTCTTC
CDR3: CASSLSVGLYNEQFF
D: NA
size: NA
V: TRBV27
J: TRBJ2-1

DNA: TGTGCCAGCTCTCCCCCCCCACGGGACCTGAATGAAAAACTGTTTTTT
CDR3: CASSPPPRDLNEKLFF
D: NA
size: many
V: TRBV18
J: TRBJ1-4

DNA: TGTGCCAGTAGGGGTGAGACTAGCACAGATACGCAGTATTTT
CDR3: CASRGETSTDTQYF
D: NA
size: many
V: TRBV19
J: TRBJ2-3

DNA: TGCAGTGCTAGAGACTTAGAGCGGGATAGTACCGGGGAGCTGTTTTTT
CDR3: CSARDLERDSTGELFF
D: TRBD2
size: many
V: TRBV20-1
J: TRBJ2-2

DNA: TGTGCCAGCAGCTTAAACGGCTGGACAGATACGCAGTATTTT
CDR3: CASSLNGWTDTQYF
D: NA
size: many
V: TRBV7-9
J: TRBJ2-3

DNA: TGCGCCAGCAGCTTTGCGGAATCGAATTCACCCCTCCACTTT
CDR3: CASSFAESNSPLHF
D: NA
size: few
V: TRBV5-1
J: TRBJ1-6

DNA: TGTGCCAGCAGCTTGGCGTTCGGGGACGCTTCCTACAATGAGCAGTTCTTC
CDR3: CASSLAFGDASYNEQFF
D: NA
size: few
V: TRBV7-3
J: TRBJ2-1

DNA: TGTGCCAGCAGTTTGGCCGGGGGGAACACCCAAGAGACCCAGTACTTC
CDR3: CASSLAGGNTQETQYF
D: TRBD2
size: NA
V: TRBV12-3/TRBV12-4
J: TRBJ2-5

DNA: TGTGCCAGCAGCCAAGATACTGAAGCTTTCTTT
CDR3: CASSQDTEAFF
D: NA
size: many
V: TRBV14
J: TRBJ1-1

DNA: TGCGCCAGCAGCCCACCCGGGACCTATCAGCCCCAGCATTTT
CDR3: CASSPPGTYQPQHF
D: NA
size: many
V: TRBV4-1
J: TRBJ1-5

DNA: TGTGCCAGCGAACAAACAGGGGGCAACACTGAAGCTTTCTTT
CDR3: CASEQTGGNTEAFF
D: TRBD1
size: NA
V: TRBV25-1
J: TRBJ1-1

DNA: TGTGCCAGCAGCCGAAGCGGGACGGGAGATACGCAGTATTTT
CDR3: CASSRSGTGDTQYF
D: TRBD2
size: NA
V: TRBV4-2
J: TRBJ2-3

DNA: TGCGCCAGCAGCTTGTCACAGTCCTACGAGCAGTACTTC
CDR3: CASSLSQSYEQYF
D: NA
size: many
V: TRBV5-1
J: TRBJ2-7

DNA: TGTGCCAGCAGCAGCACAGGGGAGCGGACTGAAGCTTTCTTT
CDR3: CASSSTGERTEAFF
D: TRBD1
size: NA
V: TRBV7-2
J: TRBJ1-1

DNA: TGTGCCCGCCGCACCTTATTCGGGCTCCTGGGCACTGAAGCTTTCTTT
CDR3: CARRTLFGLLGTEAFF
D: NA
size: NA
V: TRBV12-3/TRBV12-4
J: TRBJ1-1

DNA: TGTGCCACCCGGGACAGGGGGGACGAGCAGTACTTC
CDR3: CATRDRGDEQYF
D: TRBD1
size: many
V: TRBV6-2/TRBV6-3
J: TRBJ2-7

DNA: TGTGCCAGCAGTTACGACGCCTTCTCAGTTGGGGCAGACAATCAGCCCCAGCATTTT
CDR3: CASSYDAFSVGADNQPQHF
D: NA
size: NA
V: TRBV6-2/TRBV6-3
J: TRBJ1-5

DNA: TGTGCCATCAGTGAGCCCACAGGGCTCAACAATGAGCAGTTCTTC
CDR3: CAISEPTGLNNEQFF
D: NA
size: NA
V: TRBV10-3
J: TRBJ2-1

DNA: TGCAGCGTCGACACTAGCGGGCGGGGCACAGATACGCAGTATTTT
CDR3: CSVDTSGRGTDTQYF
D: TRBD2
size: NA
V: TRBV29-1
J: TRBJ2-3

DNA: TGTGCCAGCAGCTTCCTGGGACAGGGCCGACAGGATACGCAGTATTTT
CDR3: CASSFLGQGRQDTQYF
D: TRBD1
size: once
V: TRBV7-9
J: TRBJ2-3

DNA: TGCGCCAGCAGCCCCCAACCTAGCGGGGGAACTGCTAGCACAGATACGCAGTATTTT
CDR3: CASSPQPSGGTASTDTQYF
D: TRBD2
size: few
V: TRBV4-1
J: TRBJ2-3

DNA: TGTGCCTGGAAGGAGGGCAGTCAGCCCCAGCATTTT
CDR3: CAWKEGSQPQHF
D: NA
size: NA
V: TRBV30
J: TRBJ1-5

DNA: TGTGCCAGCACCCTGGACGGGGAAGCTTTCTTT
CDR3: CASTLDGEAFF
D: NA
size: many
V: TRBV12-3/TRBV12-4
J: TRBJ1-1

DNA: TGTGCCAGCAGTTTACTCCCCGGGACAGGGGACTCCTATAATTCACCCCTCCACTTT
CDR3: CASSLLPGTGDSYNSPLHF
D: TRBD1
size: NA
V: TRBV27
J: TRBJ1-6

DNA: TGTGCCAGCAGCATCGCTGGAAACATTCAGTACTTC
CDR3: CASSIAGNIQYF
D: NA
size: NA
V: TRBV5-3
J: TRBJ2-4

DNA: TGTGCCAGCAGCCTCGACAGGGTGGGGGCCGGGGAGCTGTTTTTT
CDR3: CASSLDRVGAGELFF
D: TRBD1
size: few
V: TRBV7-3
J: TRBJ2-2

DNA: TGTGCCAGCAGCCCCAGGGGGCTATCTGGGGCCAACGTCCTGACTTTC
CDR3: CASSPRGLSGANVLTF
D: TRBD1
size: many
V: TRBV7-3
J: TRBJ2-6

DNA: TGTGCCAGCTCACCAGAAGATCCGGGACTAGCGGGGGGAACTAGCACAGATACGCAGTATTTT
CDR3: CASSPEDPGLAGGTSTDTQYF
D: TRBD2
size: few
V: TRBV18
J: TRBJ2-3

DNA: TGTGCCAGCAGCCAAGATGGCCCTGCTAGCGGACTCTCCTACGAGCAGTACTTC
CDR3: CASSQDGPASGLSYEQYF
D: TRBD2
size: many
V: TRBV4-2
J: TRBJ2-7

DNA: TGCAGCGTTGGTCATAGCCTGTACGAGCAGTACTTC
CDR3: CSVGHSLYEQYF
D: NA
size: many
V: TRBV29-1
J: TRBJ2-7

DNA: TGTGCCAGCAGCGTTCCCGTGACAGGATCTGGACTAGCGGCCCCCTACGAGCAGTACTTC
CDR3: CASSVPVTGSGLAAPYEQYF
D: TRBD2
size: many
V: TRBV9
J: TRBJ2-7

DNA: TGCGCCAGCAGCCATATGCAGGGGAACACTGAAGCTTTCTTT
CDR3: CASSHMQGNTEAFF
D: NA
size: NA
V: TRBV4-3
J: TRBJ1-1

DNA: TGTGCCAGCAGTTACGCAGCTAATGAAAAACTGTTTTTT
CDR3: CASSYAANEKLFF
D: NA
size: few
V: TRBV6-2/TRBV6-3
J: TRBJ1-4